This T cell receptor (beta chain) came from a study of long-term antiretroviral therapy in people with HIV. Treatment of all HIV participants took place in the United States. Survey level was the resolution at which the v3.0 immunoSEQ assay ran. TCRdb keeps only in-frame clones here, not all; method: immunoSEQ multiplex PCR. Of tens of thousands of clones listed, almost 95% are singletons. Trimming removed 4 bases at V and 6 bases at J, with 10 bases between. The CDR3 length is 13 residues. Germline V gives CDR1 SNHLY, CDR2 FYNNEI. The sample consisted of unsorted PBMCs, taken 7.4 years after starting antiretroviral therapy. The TCR was taken from a man in his fifties with HIV. This chain uses TRBV2 with TRBJ1-5; the D gene is possibly TRBD1 (6 bases). CDR3 sequence: CASSVEGGQPQHF. CDR3 bases: TGTGCCAGCAGTGTAGAGGGGGGTCAGCCCCAGCATTTT.